Below, 22 T cell receptor beta chains from the same sample are listed, as sequenced in a study of STAT5B mutations in CD4+ large granular lymphocyte leukemia. The protocol was immunoSEQ multiplex PCR, while the TCRdb copy is restricted to in-frame clones and leaves out a portion. The sample gives approximately 30,000 clones, 65% to 70% of which show up once; about 2% is in the top ten. The sample taken for sequencing was CD4+ T cells from blood buffy coats. The source of these receptors is a human donor in good health.

This clone appeared a few times. This chain joins TRBV14 and TRBJ2-2, with D possibly being TRBD1 or TRBD2 (6 bases each). The CDR3 sequence is 14 residues long. Trimming removed 7 bases at V and 7 bases at J, with 16 bases between. In germline, CDR1 is SGHDN, CDR2 FVKESK. The CDR3: CASKRSGADGELFF. CDR3 bases: TGTGCCAGCAAAAGGTCGGGGGCGGACGGGGAGCTGTTTTTT.

The chain links TRBV7-2 to TRBJ2-5; D gene ambiguous. V was cut by 6 bases and J by 5 bases, with 10 bases left in between. There are 12 residues in the CDR3. Germline V gene sequence: CDR1 SGHTA, CDR2 FQGNSA. The DNA of the CDR3 is TGTGCCAGCAGTCTAGACTGGGAGACCCAGTACTTC. Residues: CASSLDWETQYF. The full variable domain, its missing parts supplied by reference TRBV7-2 and TRBJ2-5, is GAGVSQSPSNKVTEKGKDVELRCDPISGHTALYWYRQSLGQGLEFLIYFQGNSAPDKSGLPSDRFSAERTGGSVSTLTIQRTQQEDSAVYLCASSLDWETQYFGPGTRLLVL.

The CDR3: CASSQPGGTDTQYF. CDR3 nucleotides: TGTGCCAGCAGCCAACCGGGGGGCACAGATACGCAGTATTTT. V gene TRBV5-4 combines with J gene TRBJ2-3; TRBD2 is a possible D gene (6 bases). The germline V and J ends were trimmed by 4 bases and 1 base, with 10 bases remaining between them. CDR3 length: 14 amino acids. Germline values: CDR1 SGHNT, CDR2 YYREEE (reference sequence).

The chain couples TRBV7-2 to TRBJ2-3; 12 bases agree with TRBD1. J lost 5 bases, V lost 6 bases, and 6 bases had no gene match. Per germline, CDR1 SGHTA and CDR2 FQGNSA. The CDR3 is 15 residues long. This chain's CDR3 is CASSWDRGRIDTQYF. The CDR3 DNA sequence: TGTGCCAGCAGTTGGGACAGGGGGCGCATAGATACGCAGTATTTT.

V and J are TRBV7-9 and TRBJ1-2; TRBD1 matches at 7 bases. Germline CDR1 is SEHNR and CDR2 is FQNEAQ (reference sequence). Trimming removed 7 bases from V and 4 bases from J; junction bases left unmatched: 9. CDR3 length: 14 residues. DNA of the CDR3: TGTGCCAGCACCGGCTCCGACAGGGTCTATGGCTACACCTTC. It codes for CASTGSDRVYGYTF.

This clone was seen only once. The genes are TRBV6-5 and TRBJ1-2; no definite D call. The CDR3 totals 16 residues. Germline V CDR1 and CDR2: MNHEY, SVGAGI. The V and J ends lost 0 bases and 8 bases respectively, with 19 bases between them. The CDR3 reads CASSYSQHTGFYGYTF. The CDR3, as DNA: TGTGCCAGCAGTTACTCTCAGCACACCGGTTTTTACGGCTACACCTTC.

This clone came up a few times. The chain uses TRBV2 and TRBJ2-3, with D tentatively TRBD1 (6 bases). This CDR3 is built from 14 residues. From germline, CDR1 is SNHLY and CDR2 FYNNEI. Trimming took 1 base from V and 2 from J, leaving 7 bases between them. The CDR3 region is CASSEEGVTDTQYF. DNA for the CDR3: TGTGCCAGCAGTGAAGAGGGGGTCACAGATACGCAGTATTTT.

The V call is TRBV19, the J call TRBJ2-5, with a weak D call TRBD1 (5 bases). Germline V gene data show CDR1 as LNHDA and CDR2 as SQIVND (reference sequence). V dropped 0 bases and J dropped 5 bases, with 19 bases sitting between them. The CDR3 runs 17 residues. CDR3 residues: CASSIDGGAGLRETQYF. CDR3 in DNA: TGTGCCAGTAGTATAGATGGTGGGGCAGGGCTGAGGGAGACCCAGTACTTC.

The V call is TRBV6-1, the J call TRBJ1-1; D call uncertain. Trimming stripped 2 bases from V and 7 bases from J, with 5 bases between. This CDR3 is built from 11 residues. CDR1 and CDR2 from the germline V gene are MNHNS and SASEGT. CDR3 region: CASSEYFEAFF. Written as DNA, the CDR3 is TGTGCCAGCAGTGAATATTTTGAAGCTTTCTTT.

The chain combines TRBV5-1 with TRBJ1-2, with D possibly TRBD1 on 5 matching bases. Trimming stripped 4 bases from V and 9 bases from J, with 19 bases between. The CDR3 consists of 14 residues. Germline values: CDR1 SGHRS, CDR2 YFSETQ. The CDR3 DNA reads TGCGCCAGCAGCCTCTCCACGGGAGGGGAGAGCTACACCTTC. It specifies CASSLSTGGESYTF.

This clone was recorded once. This chain joins TRBV5-1 and TRBJ1-2; D remains unclear. V was shortened by 0 bases and J by 7 bases, with 10 bases between the two germline ends. Germline CDR1 reads SGHRS; CDR2 reads YFSETQ. The CDR3 runs 13 residues. For the CDR3, the DNA is TGCGCCAGCAGCTTGGGAGGGATTGGTGGCTACACCTTC. Translation: CASSLGGIGGYTF.

The chain recombines TRBV10-1 with TRBJ2-3, with D possibly matching TRBD2 (5 bases). Germline CDR1 WNHNN, CDR2 SYGVQD (reference sequence). The CDR3 consists of 13 residues. The V and J ends lost 8 bases and 1 base respectively, with 10 bases between them. The CDR3 reads CASQEAGTDTQYF. CDR3 bases: TGCGCCAGCCAGGAGGCTGGCACAGATACGCAGTATTTT.

This clone was detected only a few times. V gene TRBV11-2 combines with J gene TRBJ2-7, with 9 bases that match TRBD2. The V gene end was trimmed by 6 bases and the J gene end by 3 bases; junction bases not matched to a gene: 3. The germline CDR1 and CDR2 sequences are SGHAT and FQNNGV. This CDR3 is 13 amino acids long. CDR3 region: CASSSGGGYEQYF. The CDR3 DNA reads TGTGCCAGCAGTAGCGGGGGCGGCTACGAGCAGTACTTC.

The chain recombines TRBV4-3 with TRBJ1-1; 7 nucleotides align to TRBD1. This CDR3 is 15 amino acids long. J was trimmed by 5 bases and V by 0 bases; bases with no gene match: 6. Germline-derived CDR1 and CDR2 are LGHNA and YSLEER. CDR3: CASSQEATGDTEAFF. Written as DNA, the CDR3 is TGCGCCAGCAGCCAAGAAGCTACAGGGGATACTGAAGCTTTCTTT.

This chain uses TRBV7-2 with TRBJ1-2, with D possibly TRBD1 on 6 matching bases. The CDR3 runs 14 residues. Trimming shortened V by 6 bases and J by 6 bases, and 17 bases separated the two germline ends. Germline lookup yields CDR1 SGHTA and CDR2 FQGNSA. Here the CDR3 reads CASSRNQGMNGYTF. CDR3 nucleotides: TGTGCCAGCAGTCGAAACCAGGGGATGAATGGCTACACCTTC.

The CDR3 DNA sequence: TGTGCCAGCAGCTTAGCGGGACAGGGGGATGAGCAGTACTTC. Encoded protein: CASSLAGQGDEQYF. The chain uses TRBV7-6 and TRBJ2-7, with TRBD1 matching 11 bases. V was clipped by 0 bases and J by 7 bases; unmatched bases: 2. Per the germline V gene, CDR1 is SGHVS and CDR2 is FNYEAQ. CDR3 length: 14 amino acids. The full variable domain, completed using reference TRBV7-6 and TRBJ2-7, is GAGVSQSPRYKVTKRGQDVALRCDPISGHVSLYWYRQALGQGPEFLTYFNYEAQQDKSGLPNDRFSAERPEGSISTLTIQRTEQRDSAMYRCASSLAGQGDEQYFGPGTRLTVT.

The chain has TRBV6-1 and TRBJ1-1; TRBD1 is a possible D gene (5 bases). Trimming pared 1 base from V and 10 bases from J, leaving 25 bases between. Per germline, CDR1 MNHNS and CDR2 SASEGT. The CDR3 is 17 residues long. The CDR3 protein is CASSEEVQGYSRGGAFF. DNA for the CDR3: TGTGCCAGCAGTGAAGAGGTTCAGGGTTACAGCCGCGGCGGAGCTTTCTTT.

The chain couples TRBV4-3 to TRBJ2-5; D possibly corresponds to TRBD2 (6 bases). V lost 0 bases and J lost 0, with 11 bases in between. CDR3 size: 16 residues. Germline loops: CDR1 LGHNA, CDR2 YSLEER. CDR3 residues: CASSQDGWGDQETQYF. CDR3 sequence (DNA): TGCGCCAGCAGCCAAGATGGTTGGGGGGACCAAGAGACCCAGTACTTC.

This chain joins TRBV7-3 and TRBJ2-2; D gene uncertain. Germline V lookup: CDR1 SGHTA, CDR2 FQGTGA. This CDR3 is 13 amino acids long. V lost 2 bases, J lost 6 bases, and 7 bases lay in between. CDR3 DNA: TGTGCCAGCAGCTTATCTCCGCCCGGGGAGCTGTTTTTT. It specifies CASSLSPPGELFF.

V gene TRBV7-9 combines with J gene TRBJ1-2; D may be TRBD1 (6 bases). CDR1 SEHNR and CDR2 FQNEAQ come from the germline V gene (reference sequence). CDR3 size: 17 residues. Trimming left V 1 base short and J 1 base short, with 16 bases between. CDR3 protein: CASSLGAGQHNNYGYTF. The CDR3 nucleotides read TGTGCCAGCAGCTTAGGCGCCGGACAGCACAATAACTATGGCTACACCTTC.

The gene calls are TRBV27 and TRBJ1-2, with 7 positions matching TRBD1. J gave up 3 bases and V 5 bases, and 3 bases lay outside the gene matches. CDR1 is MNHEY and CDR2 is SMNVEV in the germline V gene (reference sequence). The CDR3 contains 13 residues. This CDR3 reads CASSPTGDYGYTF. CDR3 coding DNA: TGTGCCAGCAGTCCCACAGGGGACTATGGCTACACCTTC.

The V call is TRBV19, the J call TRBJ1-6; D is perhaps TRBD1 (6 bases). V was shortened by 6 bases and J by 7 bases, with 13 bases between the two germline ends. Germline CDR1 LNHDA, CDR2 SQIVND (reference sequence). This CDR3 region has 14 residues. The CDR3 DNA follows: TGTGCCAGTAGACGGGGACACAAAAATTCACCCCTCCACTTT. Translated: CASRRGHKNSPLHF.